Each of the 10 T cell receptor beta chains below was sequenced from the same sample in a study of tumor-infiltrating lymphocytes in primary liver carcinoma. A primer matching the constant region was used to make TCR beta cDNA from 500 ng of total RNA. Libraries for TCR beta were built through three nested multiplex PCR rounds, which together made up a slightly modified ARM-PCR procedure. With TRBV1-TRBV30 forward primers and a C-beta reverse primer, the first two PCR rounds were run for 10 cycles each. TCRdb analysed the multiplex PCR reads with MiXCR anew, one entry per CDR3 protein. The sample has about 310,000 distinct CDR3 sequences; around three fifths are singletons. Out of unsorted whole blood came the blood RNA, and germline DNA was extracted as well. Sample: peripheral blood. All receptors derive from a woman younger than 45 with primary liver carcinoma and hepatitis B virus infection.

This chain joins TRBV12-3 or TRBV12-4 and TRBJ1-2; D is possibly TRBD1 (6 bases). This CDR3 contains 14 residues. V shed 4 bases and J shed 6 bases, with 15 bases lying between them. The chain's CDR3 is CASSSSQGWHGYTF. The CDR3 region has the DNA TGTGCCAGCAGTTCCTCCCAGGGGTGGCATGGCTACACCTTC.

Worth noting for this clonotype: A much larger clone lies a single base off, so this may be a read error. The rearrangement links TRBV6-5 to TRBJ2-1; 8 nucleotides agree with TRBD2. CDR3 length: 16 residues. CDR1 is MNHEY, CDR2 SVGAGI, per germline. CDR3 coding DNA: TGTGCCAACAGTTCCTCGGGAGGGTTGGTCAGTGATGAGCAGTTCTTC. It specifies CANSSSGGLVSDEQFF.

Comments on this clonotype: With a much larger clone just one base away, this may be a read error. J is TRBJ2-7 and V is TRBV29-1; 9 bases line up with TRBD2. The V gene's germline CDR1 is SQVTM and CDR2 ANQGSEA. Trimming at V came to 1 base and at J to 6 bases, leaving 7 bases not matched to a gene. The CDR3 has 14 amino acids. The CDR3 loop reads CSVEGGRGGFEQYF. CDR3 DNA sequence: TGCAGCGTTGAAGGCGGGAGGGGAGGGTTCGAGCAGTACTTC.

The CDR3 bases are TGTGCTAGTGGTGACAAGCGGGGCGGGTACAATGAGCAGTTCTTC. It yields the protein CASGDKRGGYNEQFF. This sequence joins TRBV12-5 and TRBJ2-1, with 7 bases that match TRBD2. Germline CDR1 and CDR2: LGHNT and FRNRAP. J gave up 4 bases and V 5 bases, and 8 bases lay outside the gene matches. This CDR3 region has 15 residues.

This clonotype was detected once. The chain joins TRBV4-2 to TRBJ2-4, with 7 bases that match TRBD1. The CDR3 contains 16 residues. Germline V gene sequence: CDR1 LGHNA, CDR2 YNFKEQ. With V trimmed by 3 bases and J by 8 bases, 13 bases remained unmatched. The CDR3, as DNA: TGTGCCAGCAGCCAGCTACAGGGGATACTGCAAGACATTCAGTACTTC. Translated: CASSQLQGILQDIQYF.

This rearrangement joins TRBV28 to TRBJ2-3, with D unclear. Trimming shortened V by 2 bases and J by 1 base, and 10 bases separated the two germline ends. The CDR3 has 15 residues. Germline lookup yields CDR1 MDHEN and CDR2 SYDVKM. The CDR3 is CASSLQPAGTDTQYF. The CDR3 region has the DNA TGTGCCAGCAGTTTACAACCTGCTGGCACAGATACGCAGTATTTT.

To note about this clonotype: It is likely a read error, because the conserved phenylalanine at the end of the CDR3 is missing. The chain employs TRBV11-2 and TRBJ2-3; 7 nucleotides line up with TRBD2. This CDR3 has 15 residues. Germline V CDR1 and CDR2: SGHAT, FQNNGV. The V segment lost 5 bases and the J segment 5 bases; nucleotides outside the gene matches: 10. The CDR3 region has the DNA TGTGCCAGCAGCCAACAAGCGGGACTTGTAGATACGCAGTATTTG. This gives the protein CASSQQAGLVDTQYL.

In its sample, this clonotype was seen once. A read error may explain this, as a much larger clone is one base away. The chain carries TRBV12-3 or TRBV12-4 and TRBJ1-1; D uncertain. Trimming took off 7 bases at V and 1 base at J, with 13 bases between the two ends. This CDR3 spans 14 amino acids. Here the CDR3 reads CASNFFRGNTEAFF. The DNA of the CDR3 is TGTGCCAGCAATTTCTTTAGAGGGAACACTGAAGCTTTCTTT.

The chain has TRBV7-8 and TRBJ2-1; 11 bases align to TRBD2. The CDR3 spans 17 residues. Germline V gene sequence: CDR1 SGHVS, CDR2 FQNEAQ. With V trimmed by 5 bases and J by 5 bases, 11 bases remained unmatched. This CDR3 reads CASSPQMTSGINNEQFF. The CDR3 region has the DNA TGTGCCAGCAGCCCACAAATGACTAGCGGGATTAACAATGAGCAGTTCTTC.

Concerning this clonotype itself: An end of the junction differs from the germline gene, which may be a read error. The chain links TRBV29-1 to TRBJ2-3; TRBD2 agrees at 12 bases. Germline CDR1 is SQVTM and CDR2 is ANQGSEA. This CDR3 contains 16 residues. The CDR3 loop is CNVEGLAGGTANTQYF. The DNA of the CDR3 is TGCAACGTTGAAGGCCTAGCGGGGGGGACAGCAAATACGCAGTATTTT.